This T cell receptor beta chain is drawn from a study of T cells in Graves' hyperthyroidism and ophthalmopathy. Study information: Peripheral blood was secured at the point of initial diagnosis, before any treatment.

RNA transcripts served as the template for amplifying TCR beta CDR3 regions. Using the HTBI primer set, a first-round RT-PCR was run on the TCR CDR3. TCRdb reanalysed the multiplex PCR reads using MiXCR and keeps one entry per CDR3 protein. The sample carries under 200,000 distinct CDR3 sequences, around 8.9% recorded once. Based on clinical symptoms, serum thyroxine and TRAb, thyroid ultrasound and orbital computed tomography, diagnoses were reached. Progressors' blood was drawn at hyperthyroidism diagnosis, before ophthalmopathy symptoms. Each 10 ml fresh peripheral blood draw supplied the PBMCs. CDR1 and CDR2 from the germline V gene are KGHSH and LQKENI. V was pared by 5 bases and J by 1 base, with 6 bases of the junction left unmatched. The CDR3 covers 16 residues.

The chain is built from TRBV18 and TRBJ2-4; TRBD1 matches 9 bases. The sample was blood. The TCR comes from a woman under 30 with Graves' hyperthyroidism that later progressed to Graves' ophthalmopathy. The CDR3 DNA sequence: TGTGCCAGCTCAGAGTACAGGGGGCAGGCCAAAAACATTCAGTACTTC. This translates into CASSEYRGQAKNIQYF.